In this sample, the clone carrying this TCR beta chain turned up a few times. From germline, CDR1 is LGHNA and CDR2 YSLEER. The CDR3 has 16 amino acids. Trimming shortened V by 0 bases and J by 10 bases, and 16 bases separated the two germline ends. These data come from a study of T-cell memory formation after mild COVID-19. One entry per CDR3 protein results from TCRdb running MiXCR on the 5' RACE reads. In the table there are 100,000 to 130,000 distinct CDR3 sequences, 15% to 20% of which are singletons. Input material: PBMCs or a T cell subset sorted from them (not recorded which). The receptor comes from a man in his late teens or twenties who had mild COVID-19 (a few samples of this study predate the infection). Cell type and time point are not known. This chain connects TRBV4-3 to TRBJ1-6; the D gene is possibly TRBD1 (5 bases). The CDR3 loop is CASSQDGAQAGSPLHF. CDR3 sequence (DNA): TGCGCCAGCAGCCAAGATGGGGCACAGGCAGGGTCACCCCTCCACTTT.